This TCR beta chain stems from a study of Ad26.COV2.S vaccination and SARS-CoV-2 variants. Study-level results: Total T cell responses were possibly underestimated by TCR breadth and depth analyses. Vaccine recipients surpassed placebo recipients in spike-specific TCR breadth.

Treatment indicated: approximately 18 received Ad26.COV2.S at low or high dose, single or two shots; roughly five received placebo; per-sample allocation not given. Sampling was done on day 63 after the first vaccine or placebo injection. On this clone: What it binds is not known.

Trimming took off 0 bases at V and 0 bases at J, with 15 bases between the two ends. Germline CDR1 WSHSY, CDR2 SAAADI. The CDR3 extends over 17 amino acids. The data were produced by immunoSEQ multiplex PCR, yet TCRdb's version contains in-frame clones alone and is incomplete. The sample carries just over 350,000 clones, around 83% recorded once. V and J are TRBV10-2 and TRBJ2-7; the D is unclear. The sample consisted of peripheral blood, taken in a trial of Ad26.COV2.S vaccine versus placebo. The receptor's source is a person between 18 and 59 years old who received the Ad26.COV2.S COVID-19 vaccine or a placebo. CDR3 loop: CASSESATWISSYEQYF. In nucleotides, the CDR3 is TGCGCCAGCAGTGAGTCCGCCACCTGGATTAGCTCCTACGAGCAGTACTTC.